Shown below are 13 T cell receptor beta chains from a single sample sequenced in a study of cytomegalovirus exposure and HLA in healthy donors. 13 Jbeta primers and 60 Vbeta primers were used for the PCR. Measured with immunoSEQ multiplex PCR; TCRdb has only the in-frame clones, and not every one. The data show 150,000 to 200,000 clones, 80% seen once. Sequenced material: PBMCs. Source of these receptors: a woman aged 40 to 55 in good health and CMV-seronegative.

V and J are TRBV6-1 and TRBJ2-2; TRBD2 aligns across 8 bases. V gave up 3 bases and J gave up 4 bases; unmatched junction bases: 10. Germline V gene data show CDR1 as MNHNS and CDR2 as SASEGT. CDR3 size: 17 residues. The CDR3 reads CASSDTPGGPGTGELFF. For the CDR3, the DNA is TGTGCCAGCAGTGATACCCCGGGAGGGCCGGGCACCGGGGAGCTGTTTTTT.

The rearrangement uses TRBV4-2 and TRBJ2-3; tentatively, D is TRBD1 (6 bases). V was cut by 4 bases and J by 4 bases, with 15 bases left in between. Germline lookup yields CDR1 LGHNA and CDR2 YNFKEQ. The CDR3 length is 15 residues. The CDR3 loop reads CASSPRRGGSDTQYF. As DNA, the CDR3 is TGTGCCAGCAGCCCCCGAAGAGGGGGATCAGATACGCAGTATTTT.

The chain employs TRBV5-4 and TRBJ2-4, with a possible D match to TRBD1 (7 bases). The CDR3 contains 14 residues. Trimming stripped 3 bases from V and 6 bases from J, with 13 bases between. Germline V lookup: CDR1 SGHNT, CDR2 YYREEE (reference sequence). The CDR3 protein is CASSSGAGGNIQYF. The CDR3 DNA sequence: TGTGCCAGCAGCTCGGGGGCAGGGGGAAACATTCAGTACTTC.

This clone was detected once. The V call is TRBV18, the J call TRBJ1-2; D is unclear. Trimming shortened V by 5 bases and J by 1 base, and 5 bases separated the two germline ends. The germline gives CDR1 KGHSH, CDR2 LQKENI. This CDR3 region has 12 residues. The CDR3 sequence: CASSAYNYGYTF. The CDR3, as DNA: TGTGCCAGCTCAGCCTATAACTATGGCTACACCTTC.

The chain recombines TRBV7-2 with TRBJ2-7; D might be TRBD1 (6 bases). The germline V gene encodes CDR1 SGHTA and CDR2 FQGNSA. V lost 5 bases and J 9 bases, leaving 20 bases between the germline ends. The CDR3 consists of 14 residues. CDR3 nucleotides: TGTGCCAGCAGCCCAACCGGGACACCCTCGGTGCAGTACTTC. It specifies CASSPTGTPSVQYF.

V and J are TRBV28 and TRBJ1-5; 8 bases fit TRBD1. The CDR3 consists of 16 residues. V gave up 6 bases and J gave up 2 bases; unmatched junction bases: 9. CDR1 and CDR2 (germline): MDHEN, SYDVKM. As DNA, the CDR3 is TGTGCCAGCAGCGGTAGGACAGGGATGGGCAATCAGCCCCAGCATTTT. It yields the protein CASSGRTGMGNQPQHF.

CDR3 in DNA: TGTGCCAGCAGTTTAAAGGGGTACTATGGCTACACCTTC. It encodes CASSLKGYYGYTF. This chain uses TRBV28 with TRBJ1-2, with a weak D call TRBD1 (5 bases). This CDR3 has 13 amino acids. Trimming took 2 bases from V and 3 from J, leaving 7 bases between them. Looked up from germline, CDR1 is MDHEN and CDR2 is SYDVKM.

This clone appeared once. The V gene is TRBV27, the J gene TRBJ1-5; D may be TRBD1 (5 bases). This CDR3 contains 15 residues. Between the trimmed V and J ends, which lost 8 bases and 2 bases, there was a span of 16 bases. Germline V gene lookup returns CDR1 MNHEY and CDR2 SMNVEV (reference sequence). Written as DNA, the CDR3 is TGTGCCAGCTCTCCGGGGGGTGGTGGCAATCAGCCCCAGCATTTT. Translating gives CASSPGGGGNQPQHF.

The V gene is TRBV28, the J gene TRBJ1-3; 7 bases are a match to TRBD1. The CDR3 is 18 amino acids. With V trimmed by 5 bases and J by 0 bases, 13 bases remained unmatched. CDR1 is MDHEN, CDR2 SYDVKM, per germline. The CDR3 DNA reads as TGTGCCAGCAGTCCCAGGGGGGCCCTCCTCCTCTCTGGAAACACCATATATTTT. Translation gives CASSPRGALLLSGNTIYF.

The chain has TRBV7-9 and TRBJ2-3; 7 bases line up with TRBD1. CDR1 and CDR2 from the germline V gene are SEHNR and FQNEAQ (reference sequence). V lost 9 bases to trimming and J lost 5 bases; unmatched junction nucleotides: 20. This CDR3 has 17 residues. The CDR3 nucleotides read TGTGCCAGGAAGGGGCCGGGACAGCTCTTGTTGAGAGATACGCAGTATTTT. Translated, it gives CARKGPGQLLLRDTQYF.

The CDR3 loop reads CASSLEPGNEQFF. CDR3 DNA: TGTGCCAGCAGCTTAGAACCAGGGAATGAGCAGTTCTTC. The chain has TRBV7-2 and TRBJ2-1; D possibly corresponds to TRBD1 (5 bases). V lost 1 base and J 7 bases, leaving 8 bases between the germline ends. Germline CDR1 SGHTA, CDR2 FQGNSA. The CDR3 length is 13 residues.

This clone came up once. The chain couples TRBV6-1 to TRBJ1-2, with no clear D. Germline V gene data show CDR1 as MNHNS and CDR2 as SASEGT. V lost 8 bases to trimming and J lost 5 bases, with 12 bases between them. The CDR3 has 12 residues. The CDR3 loop reads CASRRRDYGYTF. CDR3 sequence (DNA): TGTGCCAGCCGGCGGCGCGATTATGGCTACACCTTC.

The gene calls are TRBV19 and TRBJ1-5, with a tentative D call TRBD1 (6 bases). The V and J ends lost 2 bases and 10 bases respectively, with 24 bases between them. CDR1 is LNHDA and CDR2 is SQIVND in the germline V gene (reference sequence). CDR3 length: 17 residues. CDR3 region: CASSIIGGARDSGPQHF. In DNA form, the CDR3 reads TGTGCCAGTAGTATAATCGGGGGGGCGAGAGATTCGGGCCCCCAGCATTTT.